This T cell receptor (beta chain) was documented in a study of T-cell memory formation after mild COVID-19. Each CDR3 protein gets one entry after TCRdb re-called the 5' RACE reads with MiXCR. The repertoire holds under 700,000 distinct CDR3 sequences, around 20% seen once, with around 12% in the top ten. The CDR3 runs to 16 residues. Germline CDR1 reads SNHLY; CDR2 reads FYNNEI. The ends were cut back, 4 bases at V and 0 bases at J, with 10 bases in the middle. At least ten counts were recorded for this clonotype. The sequenced sample consisted of PBMCs or a T cell subset sorted from them (not recorded which). This TCR was sampled from an adult woman who had mild COVID-19 (a few samples of this study predate the infection). Cell type and time point are not known. The V and J genes are TRBV2 and TRBJ2-6, with D perhaps being TRBD1 or TRBD2 (5 bases each). CDR3 DNA sequence: TGTGCCAGCAGTGGGGCCGGGGCCTCTGGGGCCAACGTCCTGACTTTC. This codes for CASSGAGASGANVLTF.